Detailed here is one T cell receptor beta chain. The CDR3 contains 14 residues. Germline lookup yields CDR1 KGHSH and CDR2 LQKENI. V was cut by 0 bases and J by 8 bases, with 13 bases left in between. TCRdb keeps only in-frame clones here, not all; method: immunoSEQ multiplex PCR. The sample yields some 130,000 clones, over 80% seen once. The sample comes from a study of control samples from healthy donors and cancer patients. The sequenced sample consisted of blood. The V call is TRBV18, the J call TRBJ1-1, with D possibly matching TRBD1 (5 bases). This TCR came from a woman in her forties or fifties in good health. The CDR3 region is CASSPPMVGPEAFF. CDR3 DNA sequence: TGTGCCAGCTCACCACCTATGGTGGGGCCCGAAGCTTTCTTT.